The rows below give T cell receptor beta chains drawn from one sample of a study of T cells after yellow fever vaccination. Using its own MiXCR run on the 5' RACE reads, TCRdb lists one record per CDR3 protein. In the table there are almost 600,000 distinct CDR3 sequences, roughly 12% of which are singletons. This material consisted of PBMCs, taken on the day of the yellow fever booster vaccination. Receptors originate from a man aged 25 to 45 who received the YFV17D yellow fever vaccine. The CDR3 runs from the conserved cysteine through the conserved F or W. The order of the fields is V gene, D gene, J gene, clone size, CDR3 protein, CDR3 DNA. The D gene is left open where the match is weak. Size is omitted from some rows. Given values are once, few, many or a class for expanded clones.

V: TRBV7-2; D: TRBD1; J: TRBJ2-1; size: NA; CDR3: CASSLVVGQGGGQFF; DNA: TGTGCCAGCAGCTTAGTAGTGGGACAGGGGGGCGGGCAGTTCTTC
V: TRBV7-2; D: TRBD2; J: TRBJ2-7; size: NA; CDR3: CASSPAAGGSTYEQYF; DNA: TGTGCCAGCAGCCCAGCAGCGGGAGGGTCCACCTACGAGCAGTACTTC
V: TRBV20-1; D: NA; J: TRBJ2-1; size: NA; CDR3: CSARQGPGPNEQFF; DNA: TGCAGTGCTAGACAGGGGCCCGGGCCTAATGAGCAGTTCTTC
V: TRBV29-1; D: NA; J: TRBJ1-1; size: few; CDR3: CSVEGAFF; DNA: TGCAGCGTTGAAGGTGCTTTCTTT
V: TRBV30; D: NA; J: TRBJ1-1; size: NA; CDR3: CAWRTQGLNTEAFF; DNA: TGTGCCTGGAGAACCCAGGGATTGAACACTGAAGCTTTCTTT
V: TRBV28; D: TRBD2; J: TRBJ2-3; size: few; CDR3: CASSLEGLAGAFSTDTQYF; DNA: TGTGCCAGCAGTTTGGAAGGACTAGCGGGGGCCTTTAGCACAGATACGCAGTATTTT
V: TRBV19; D: NA; J: TRBJ2-6; size: NA; CDR3: CASNTYSGANVLTF; DNA: TGTGCCAGTAATACCTACTCTGGGGCCAACGTCCTGACTTTC
V: TRBV7-2; D: TRBD2; J: TRBJ2-3; size: few; CDR3: CASSEGTSGIMDTQYF; DNA: TGTGCCAGCAGCGAAGGGACTAGCGGGATAATGGATACGCAGTATTTT
V: TRBV7-9; D: NA; J: TRBJ1-1; size: few; CDR3: CASSSPRGPNTEAFF; DNA: TGTGCCAGCAGCTCCCCCAGGGGACCGAACACTGAAGCTTTCTTT
V: TRBV10-2; D: TRBD1; J: TRBJ1-5; size: many; CDR3: CASKDPGQGYDQPQHF; DNA: TGCGCCAGCAAGGACCCGGGACAGGGGTATGATCAGCCCCAGCATTTT
V: TRBV7-9; D: NA; J: TRBJ1-6; size: few; CDR3: CASSPAGQGVRSPLHF; DNA: TGTGCCAGCAGCCCGGCGGGGCAGGGTGTAAGGTCACCCCTCCACTTT
V: TRBV20-1; D: NA; J: TRBJ2-7; size: many; CDR3: CSAPMTGVSAEQYF; DNA: TGCAGTGCTCCAATGACGGGTGTATCCGCCGAGCAGTACTTC
V: TRBV24-1; D: TRBD2; J: TRBJ2-3; size: few; CDR3: CATSDPTSGNTDTQYF; DNA: TGTGCCACCAGTGATCCAACTAGCGGGAACACAGATACGCAGTATTTT
V: TRBV19; D: NA; J: TRBJ2-1; size: NA; CDR3: CASSPGTPTEQFF; DNA: TGTGCCAGTAGTCCTGGGACCCCAACAGAGCAGTTCTTC
V: TRBV6-1; D: NA; J: TRBJ2-5; size: few; CDR3: CASSVYEETQYF; DNA: TGTGCCAGCAGTGTGTATGAAGAGACCCAGTACTTC
V: TRBV7-6; D: NA; J: TRBJ2-7; size: many; CDR3: CASSLAAGSYEQYF; DNA: TGTGCCAGCAGCTTAGCGGCAGGGAGCTACGAGCAGTACTTC
V: TRBV10-3; D: TRBD2; J: TRBJ2-1; size: NA; CDR3: CAISEPSGRDNEQFF; DNA: TGTGCCATCAGTGAGCCTAGCGGGAGAGACAATGAGCAGTTCTTC
V: TRBV7-8; D: TRBD1; J: TRBJ2-3; size: few; CDR3: CASTEGQDRGSSTDTQYF; DNA: TGTGCCAGCACAGAAGGACAGGACCGTGGTTCTAGCACAGATACGCAGTATTTT
V: TRBV3-1; D: NA; J: TRBJ2-1; size: few; CDR3: CASSHPDWRVSYNEQFF; DNA: TGTGCCAGCAGCCATCCCGACTGGCGGGTTTCCTACAATGAGCAGTTCTTC
V: TRBV9; D: NA; J: TRBJ2-4; size: few; CDR3: CASSVVVGDIQYF; DNA: TGTGCCAGCAGCGTAGTAGTAGGGGACATTCAGTACTTC
V: TRBV6-5; D: TRBD2; J: TRBJ2-7; size: few; CDR3: CASSYVWREGWEQYF; DNA: TGTGCCAGCAGTTACGTTTGGCGGGAGGGCTGGGAGCAGTACTTC
V: TRBV4-3; D: TRBD1; J: TRBJ1-6; size: NA; CDR3: CASSFLGQGGNYNSPLHF; DNA: TGCGCCAGCAGCTTTCTAGGACAGGGGGGAAATTATAATTCACCCCTCCACTTT
V: TRBV10-3; D: NA; J: TRBJ2-5; size: NA; CDR3: CAISGSVRPETQYF; DNA: TGTGCCATCAGTGGGTCAGTCAGACCAGAGACCCAGTACTTC
V: TRBV6-2/TRBV6-3; D: NA; J: TRBJ2-7; size: few; CDR3: CASSYLPGSYEQYF; DNA: TGTGCCAGCAGTTACCTGCCAGGGTCCTACGAGCAGTACTTC